Presented here are 20 T cell receptor beta chains from one specimen sequenced in a study of beta chain features in type 1 diabetes. Sequenced material consisted of expressed TCRB transcripts (all of the isolated RNA was reverse transcribed). Measured with immunoSEQ multiplex PCR; TCRdb has only the in-frame clones, and not every one. Here the sample spans about 900,000 clones, 15% to 20% being singletons. The sample was naive CD4+ T cells from blood. All receptors derive from a woman aged 18-35 years in good health.

The V call is TRBV28, the J call TRBJ1-5; 8 nucleotides align to TRBD1. There are 16 residues in the CDR3. J lost 0 bases, V lost 5 bases, and 6 bases had no gene match. Germline CDR1 and CDR2: MDHEN and SYDVKM. DNA of the CDR3: TGTGCCAGCAGTCTCGGACAGGGTGCTAGCAATCAGCCCCAGCATTTT. This gives the protein CASSLGQGASNQPQHF.

The rearrangement uses TRBV29-1 and TRBJ2-1; 9 bases map to TRBD2. Germline V lookup: CDR1 SQVTM, CDR2 ANQGSEA. The CDR3 is made up of 14 amino acids. Losses at the gene ends were 6 bases for V and 6 bases for J; bases not matched to a gene: 9. This CDR3 is CSVALGTSLNEQFF. The CDR3, as DNA: TGCAGCGTCGCGCTCGGGACTAGCCTCAATGAGCAGTTCTTC.

A few counts support this clone. V and J are TRBV7-8 and TRBJ1-5; a weak D match, TRBD1 (5 bases). Trimming cost V 5 bases and J 6 bases, with 20 bases left between them. From germline, CDR1 is SGHVS and CDR2 FQNEAQ. This CDR3 has 16 amino acids. The CDR3 DNA reads TGTGCCAGCAGCATCCGACTAGGGGCCCGGGGTCAGCCCCAGCATTTT. It yields the protein CASSIRLGARGQPQHF.

The V gene is TRBV7-2, the J gene TRBJ2-7, with 8 bases that match TRBD1. The germline CDR1 and CDR2 sequences are SGHTA and FQGNSA. The CDR3 loop spans 14 amino acids. Germline trimming cut 3 bases from V and 2 bases from J; bases unmatched to any gene: 3. The chain's CDR3 is CASSLGGQAYEQYF. CDR3 coding DNA: TGTGCCAGCAGCTTGGGGGGACAGGCCTACGAGCAGTACTTC.

This clone was seen a handful of times. V gene TRBV4-3 combines with J gene TRBJ2-7; 7 nucleotides align to TRBD1. This CDR3 spans 14 amino acids. V shed 4 bases, J shed 4 bases, and the junction held 7 bases outside the gene matches. Germline loops: CDR1 LGHNA, CDR2 YSLEER. This chain's CDR3 is CASSLRTGRYEQYF. In nucleotides, the CDR3 is TGCGCCAGCAGCCTGAGGACAGGAAGATACGAGCAGTACTTC.

This clone was observed a handful of times. This chain joins TRBV18 and TRBJ2-7, with TRBD2 as a possible D gene (7 bases). The CDR3 extends over 22 amino acids. Trimming stripped 2 bases from V and 2 bases from J, with 34 bases between. Per germline, CDR1 KGHSH and CDR2 LQKENI. The CDR3 sequence is CASSPRSVRGALTGSAPYEQYF. The DNA for the CDR3 is TGTGCCAGCTCACCAAGATCTGTCCGGGGGGCGCTAACCGGGAGCGCACCCTACGAGCAGTACTTC.

This clone was seen only a few times. The rearrangement uses TRBV29-1 and TRBJ2-7; 9 positions agree with TRBD1. The CDR3 spans 16 residues. The germline V gene has CDR1 SQVTM and CDR2 ANQGSEA. The J segment lost 0 bases and the V segment lost 1 base, leaving 7 bases of the junction unmatched. The CDR3 reads CSVEATGQGSSYEQYF. The CDR3 DNA sequence: TGCAGCGTTGAAGCGACCGGACAGGGGAGCTCCTACGAGCAGTACTTC.

The J gene is TRBJ2-3, the V gene TRBV7-2; 7 positions match TRBD2. Germline CDR1 and CDR2: SGHTA and FQGNSA. After removal of 3 bases from V and 3 bases from J, the junction contained 6 bases not matched to a gene. The CDR3 runs 15 residues. CDR3 sequence: CASSLGLAETDTQYF. DNA of the CDR3: TGTGCCAGCAGCTTGGGGCTAGCGGAGACAGATACGCAGTATTTT.

This clone was counted a few times. The rearrangement links TRBV7-8 to TRBJ2-1; 10 bases map to TRBD2. V shed 5 bases, J shed 5 bases, and the junction held 15 bases outside the gene matches. CDR1 and CDR2 from the germline V gene are SGHVS and FQNEAQ. The CDR3 is 18 residues long. The CDR3 spells CASSPRRLAGDLHNEQFF. CDR3 in DNA: TGTGCCAGCAGCCCGCGTCGGCTAGCGGGGGACTTACACAATGAGCAGTTCTTC. Drawing the rest from reference TRBV7-8 and TRBJ2-1, the complete variable domain is GAGVSQSPRYKVAKRGQDVALRCDPISGHVSLFWYQQALGQGPEFLTYFQNEAQLDKSGLPSDRFFAERPEGSVSTLKIQRTQQEDSAVYLCASSPRRLAGDLHNEQFFGPGTRLTVL.

CDR3 in DNA: TGTGCCAGCAGGCGGACAGGGGGCTATGGCTACACCTTC. Amino acids: CASRRTGGYGYTF. The chain couples TRBV28 to TRBJ1-2, with 10 bases fitting TRBD1. This CDR3 has 13 residues. Germline V gene lookup returns CDR1 MDHEN and CDR2 SYDVKM. V lost 6 bases to trimming and J lost 4 bases; unmatched junction nucleotides: 2.

V and J are TRBV5-6 and TRBJ2-5; D not resolved. CDR1 and CDR2 (germline): SGHDT, YYEEEE. Trimming pared 6 bases from V and 2 bases from J, leaving 14 bases between. The CDR3 contains 14 residues. The CDR3 nucleotides are TGTGCCAGCACCCTACGTTTGTGGCAAGAGACCCAGTACTTC. Protein sequence: CASTLRLWQETQYF.

This chain uses TRBV7-2 with TRBJ2-1; no reliable D call. Germline V gene lookup returns CDR1 SGHTA and CDR2 FQGNSA. Trimming left V 0 bases short and J 7 bases short, with 7 bases between. CDR3 size: 13 residues. The CDR3 bases are TGTGCCAGCAGCTTAGCGCCCGATAATGAGCAGTTCTTC. Its translation is CASSLAPDNEQFF.

In the case of this clone: Other DNA sequences in this specimen translate into the identical CDR3. V usage is TRBV11-2 and J usage is TRBJ2-2; D is uncertain. The CDR3 runs 12 residues. With 0 bases removed from V and 8 bases from J, the gap between germline ends came to 4 bases. Per the germline V gene, CDR1 is SGHAT and CDR2 is FQNNGV. CDR3 in amino acids: CASSLDRGELFF. CDR3 DNA: TGTGCCAGCAGCTTAGATAGGGGGGAGCTGTTTTTT.

This clone was seen a handful of times. The chain carries TRBV6-6 and TRBJ1-5, with no clear D. Trimming left V 0 bases short and J 2 bases short, with 11 bases between. This CDR3 spans 16 amino acids. In germline, CDR1 is MNHNY, CDR2 SVGAGI (reference sequence). CDR3 coding DNA: TGTGCCAGCAGTTACTCGCCTCCTGGGGGCAATCAGCCCCAGCATTTT. Translating gives CASSYSPPGGNQPQHF.

CDR3 in DNA: TGTGCCAGCAGTTTATTCGCGGTGTCGGGTGAAAAACTGTTTTTT. Its protein product is CASSLFAVSGEKLFF. V usage is TRBV6-5 and J usage is TRBJ1-4, with D unresolved. The germline V and J ends were trimmed by 4 bases and 7 bases, with 16 bases remaining between them. Germline V CDR1 and CDR2: MNHEY, SVGAGI. The CDR3 consists of 15 residues.

The gene calls are TRBV2 and TRBJ2-6, with TRBD1 matching 12 bases. Per germline, CDR1 SNHLY and CDR2 FYNNEI. V lost 8 bases and J lost 0; bases outside the gene matches: 14. The CDR3 contains 20 residues. The CDR3 nucleotides are TGTGCCAGCCTGGGTGGGGACAGGGGGCCTTCGTCCTCTGGGGCCAACGTCCTGACTTTC. Its protein product is CASLGGDRGPSSSGANVLTF.

This clone has just a few counts. The chain employs TRBV6-9 and TRBJ2-7, with D possibly being TRBD2 (5 bases). The CDR3 is 12 amino acids. CDR1 MNHGY and CDR2 SVAAGI come from the germline V gene. Trimming took 11 bases from V and 0 from J, leaving 11 bases between them. The DNA for the CDR3 is TGTGCCTGGAGGAGGAGCTCCTACGAGCAGTACTTC. It is translated as CAWRRSSYEQYF.

The chain combines TRBV4-1 with TRBJ2-2, with 8 bases lining up with TRBD1. J lost 4 bases, V lost 6 bases, and 10 bases had no gene match. The germline gives CDR1 MGHRA, CDR2 YSYEKL. This CDR3 has 16 amino acids. The CDR3 spells CASSRGQGDFTGELFF. CDR3 nucleotide sequence: TGCGCCAGCAGTCGCGGACAGGGCGATTTCACCGGGGAGCTGTTTTTT.

This clone was observed a handful of times. V gene TRBV10-3 combines with J gene TRBJ2-7, with TRBD2 matching 11 bases. The CDR3 runs 17 residues. Germline CDR1 and CDR2: ENHRY and SYGVKD. Trimming took 3 bases from V and 3 from J; bases not matched to a gene: 10. The chain's CDR3 is CAISDGTSGRGSYEQYF. The CDR3 region has the DNA TGTGCCATCAGTGATGGGACTAGCGGCCGCGGAAGCTACGAGCAGTACTTC.

This clone was seen a handful of times. The chain couples TRBV7-3 to TRBJ2-3, with 7 bases aligning to TRBD2. CDR3 length: 15 residues. The V and J ends lost 3 bases and 2 bases, in that order; junction bases with no gene match: 5. Germline-derived CDR1 and CDR2 are SGHTA and FQGTGA. The CDR3, as DNA: TGTGCCAGCAGCTTTTTGGCGGGAGCCACAGATACGCAGTATTTT. This encodes CASSFLAGATDTQYF.